The 11 T cell receptor beta chains below were found in one sample sequenced in a study of T cells in Graves' hyperthyroidism and ophthalmopathy. RNA transcripts gave rise to amplified TCR beta CDR3 regions. The TCR CDR3 was amplified in a first-round RT-PCR using the HTBI primer set. In TCRdb, the multiplex PCR reads were re-called with MiXCR into one record per CDR3 protein. The sample holds 700,000 to 850,000 distinct CDR3 sequences; under 45% are singletons and the top ten take around 31%. Sequencing input: blood. These receptors originate from a woman between 35 and 50 years old with Graves' hyperthyroidism.

The rearrangement joins TRBV7-9 to TRBJ1-1; TRBD1 matches at 9 bases. Germline V CDR1 and CDR2: SEHNR, FQNEAQ (reference sequence). The CDR3 spans 15 residues. V lost 6 bases to trimming and J lost 6 bases; unmatched junction nucleotides: 11. CDR3 sequence: CASRYTGGSEAEAFF. CDR3 sequence (DNA): TGTGCCAGCAGATACACAGGGGGCTCTGAAGCTGAAGCTTTCTTT.

The J gene is TRBJ1-2, the V gene TRBV27; 7 nucleotides agree with TRBD1. J lost 2 bases, V lost 10 bases, and 4 bases had no gene match. The CDR3 has 12 residues. Germline CDR1 and CDR2: MNHEY and SMNVEV (reference sequence). The CDR3 sequence: CATYRGNYGYTF. The DNA for the CDR3 is TGTGCCACGTACAGGGGCAACTATGGCTACACCTTC.

This clonotype was counted a few times. The rearrangement uses TRBV12-3 or TRBV12-4 and TRBJ1-1, with TRBD1 matching over 7 bases. The CDR3 totals 17 residues. V lost 5 bases and J lost 0; bases outside the gene matches: 12. CDR3 bases: TGTGCCAGCAGTCTACAGGGGTCTTCCGTGGTGAACACTGAAGCTTTCTTT. This sequence encodes CASSLQGSSVVNTEAFF.

V usage is TRBV18 and J usage is TRBJ2-5, with D unclear. The CDR3 extends over 11 amino acids. Trimming took 2 bases from V and 9 from J, leaving 7 bases between them. Germline CDR1 is KGHSH and CDR2 is LQKENI. In DNA form, the CDR3 reads TGTGCCAGCTCACCAGATGAGGCCCAGTACTTC. It encodes CASSPDEAQYF.

This clonotype has a handful of counts. J is TRBJ1-1 and V is TRBV7-2; D might be TRBD1 (5 bases). Germline lookup yields CDR1 SGHTA and CDR2 FQGNSA. There are 14 residues in the CDR3. Trimming removed 4 bases at V and 4 bases at J, with 13 bases between. Here the CDR3 DNA reads TGTGCCAGCAGCTATCAAGGCGGGGGCACTGAAGCTTTCTTT. Amino acids: CASSYQGGGTEAFF.

This clonotype has more than one count but fewer than ten. CDR3 protein: CASSPETGNFYGYTF. CDR3 DNA: TGCGCCAGCAGCCCAGAGACAGGGAACTTCTATGGCTACACCTTC. This chain links TRBV4-1 with TRBJ1-2; 7 bases are shared with TRBD1. Per the germline V gene, CDR1 is MGHRA and CDR2 is YSYEKL. The CDR3 has 15 residues. V shed 4 bases, J shed 4 bases, and the junction held 9 bases outside the gene matches.

CDR3 nucleotides: TGTGCCAGCAGGCCCACCTTTGGGCAGGGAAAAGAGAAGAACACTGAAGCTTTCTTT. This sequence encodes CASRPTFGQGKEKNTEAFF. This rearrangement joins TRBV28 to TRBJ1-1, with D possibly TRBD1 on 5 matching bases. Trimming cost V 6 bases and J 1 base, with 27 bases left between them. Germline values: CDR1 MDHEN, CDR2 SYDVKM. This CDR3 is 19 amino acids long. The full variable domain, its missing parts supplied by reference TRBV28 and TRBJ1-1, is DVKVTQSSRYLVKRTGEKVFLECVQDMDHENMFWYRQDPGLGLRLIYFSYDVKMKEKGDIPEGYSVSREKKERFSLILESASTNQTSMYLCASRPTFGQGKEKNTEAFFGQGTRLTVV.

This clonotype was detected a few times. The gene calls are TRBV20-1 and TRBJ1-2, with D perhaps TRBD1 (5 bases). This CDR3 is 15 amino acids long. Per the germline V gene, CDR1 is DFQATT and CDR2 is SNEGSKA (reference sequence). V was cut by 3 bases and J by 5 bases, with 19 bases left in between. The CDR3 bases are TGCAGTGCTAGTCAGAGTATGGGGGTGGGATATGGCTACACCTTC. It codes for CSASQSMGVGYGYTF.

Details on this clonotype: This may stem from a read error, because a much larger clone lies one nucleotide away. This CDR3 reads CASSYSIPRTGSYEQCF. CDR3 sequence (DNA): TGTGCCAGCAGTTACTCGATCCCCCGGACAGGGAGCTACGAGCAGTGCTTC. This chain uses TRBV2 with TRBJ2-7; 8 bases are shared with TRBD1. The germline V gene encodes CDR1 SNHLY and CDR2 FYNNEI. The length of the CDR3 is 17 residues.

This clonotype was seen repeatedly, ten times or more. V usage is TRBV29-1 and J usage is TRBJ1-2; D is uncertain. Trimming cost V 1 base and J 2 bases, with 8 bases left between them. The CDR3 has 13 amino acids. The germline gives CDR1 SQVTM, CDR2 ANQGSEA. The CDR3: CSVEVSGNYGYTF. The CDR3 region has the DNA TGCAGCGTTGAAGTGAGCGGAAACTATGGCTACACCTTC.

This chain connects TRBV4-3 to TRBJ1-3; D gene ambiguous. Germline values: CDR1 LGHNA, CDR2 YSLEER. Trimming left V 2 bases short and J 0 bases short, with 11 bases between. This CDR3 spans 16 amino acids. CDR3 sequence reads: CASSQRGFISGNTIYF. In DNA, the CDR3 is TGCGCCAGCAGCCAACGAGGGTTCATCTCTGGAAACACCATATATTTT.